The clone carrying this T cell receptor beta chain was detected many times. The target antigen is unknown. The sample is drawn from a study of early T cells in non-severe SARS-CoV-2 infection. Study-level information: The authors sequenced bulk RNA from unsorted whole blood, leaving chains unpaired. General observations from the study: VDJdb matches were skewed toward anti-spike CD8 T cell responses.

The CDR3 sequence is 14 residues long. Germline CDR1 is DFQATT and CDR2 is SNEGSKA (reference sequence). The V gene end was trimmed by 6 bases and the J gene end by 7 bases; junction bases not matched to a gene: 5. Tagging with unique molecular identifiers was applied to individual cDNA molecules. From the 5' RACE reads, TCRdb called clonotypes with MiXCR, one entry per CDR3 protein. The sample records some 30,000 distinct CDR3 sequences, 4.1% being singletons. The chain recombines TRBV20-1 with TRBJ2-1, with 14 bases fitting TRBD2. The sample comprised whole blood. The sequence derives from an adult who was a healthcare worker with PCR-confirmed SARS-CoV-2 infection or an uninfected control (not recorded which). Here the CDR3 reads CSAPTSGRDNEQFF. CDR3 nucleotide sequence: TGCAGTGCCCCGACTAGCGGGAGGGATAATGAGCAGTTCTTC.